This T cell receptor beta chain appears in the sequencing data of a study of T cell changes during pregnancy in multiple sclerosis. Germline V gene data show CDR1 as LGHNA and CDR2 as YNFKEQ. Germline trimming cut 0 bases from V and 3 bases from J; bases unmatched to any gene: 16. The CDR3 contains 20 residues. The method was immunoSEQ multiplex PCR; TCRdb's version includes in-frame clones alone and lacks a portion of them. The sample contains approximately 100,000 clones, roughly nine tenths of which appear only once. The sequence came from a female donor with multiple sclerosis, enrolled in a pregnancy study. The specimen comprised peripheral blood, sampled before pregnancy. This sequence joins TRBV4-2 and TRBJ2-7; 11 nucleotides align to TRBD2. The CDR3 region is CASSQEGWGLAGGRRYEQYF. The CDR3 DNA reads TGTGCCAGCAGCCAAGAGGGTTGGGGTTTAGCGGGAGGGAGGCGCTACGAGCAGTACTTC.